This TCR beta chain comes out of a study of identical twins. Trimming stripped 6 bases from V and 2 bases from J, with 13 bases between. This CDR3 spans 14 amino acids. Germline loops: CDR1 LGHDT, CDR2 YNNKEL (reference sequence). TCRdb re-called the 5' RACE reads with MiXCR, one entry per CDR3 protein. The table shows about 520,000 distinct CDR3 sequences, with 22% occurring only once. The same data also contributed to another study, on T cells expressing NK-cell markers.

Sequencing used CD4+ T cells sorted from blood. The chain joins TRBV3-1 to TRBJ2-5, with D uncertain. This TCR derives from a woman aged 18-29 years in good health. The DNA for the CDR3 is TGTGCCAGCAGTCAACAACACCCGCAAGAGACCCAGTACTTC. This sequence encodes CASSQQHPQETQYF.